One and the same sample provided the 31 T cell receptor beta chains below, sequenced in a study of control samples from healthy donors and cancer patients. The method was immunoSEQ multiplex PCR; TCRdb's version includes in-frame clones alone and lacks a portion of them. Counted here are more than 5,500 clones, 76% occurring once; the ten biggest clones make up 16%. Input material: formalin-fixed, paraffin-embedded tissue. These receptor sequences come from a male donor with melanoma.

The chain joins TRBV20-1 to TRBJ2-7; TRBD1 or TRBD2 may be the D gene (7 bases each). Germline V gene sequence: CDR1 DFQATT, CDR2 SNEGSKA (reference sequence). The CDR3 runs to 13 residues. V lost 3 bases and J lost 7, with 16 bases in between. CDR3 protein: CSASGSGGVEQYV. CDR3 nucleotide sequence: TGCAGTGCTAGTGGTTCAGGGGGGGTAGAGCAGTACGTC.

This chain connects TRBV2 to TRBJ2-2, with TRBD1 matching over 7 bases. V was pared by 6 bases and J by 2 bases, with 3 bases of the junction left unmatched. The V gene's germline CDR1 is SNHLY and CDR2 FYNNEI. The CDR3 contains 14 residues. In DNA, the CDR3 is TGTGCCAGCAGGGGGACAGTTAACACCGGGGAGCTGTTTTTT. Residues: CASRGTVNTGELFF.

Sample share makes this clone large. The V gene is TRBV27, the J gene TRBJ1-6, with 7 bases lining up with TRBD1. The trim removed 4 bases at V and 4 bases at J, leaving 1 base unmatched. CDR3 size: 14 residues. Germline assignment: CDR1 MNHEY and CDR2 SMNVEV (reference sequence). The CDR3 region has the DNA TGTGCCAGCAGTTGGACAGGATATAATTCACCCCTCCACTTT. Translation: CASSWTGYNSPLHF.

This clone appeared a single time. This chain links TRBV3-1 (or the pseudogene TRBV3-2) with TRBJ1-1, with D hard to call. Germline CDR1 is LGHDT and CDR2 is YNNKEL (reference sequence). The CDR3 loop spans 13 amino acids. With 3 bases removed from V and 8 bases from J, the gap between germline ends came to 13 bases. The CDR3 reads CASSHLATQEAFF. DNA for the CDR3: TGTGCCAGCAGCCATTTAGCGACTCAGGAAGCTTTCTTT.

This chain uses TRBV5-8 with TRBJ1-3; 11 bases align to TRBD1. Losses at the gene ends were 4 bases for V and 6 bases for J; bases not matched to a gene: 6. Germline CDR1 SGHTS, CDR2 YDEGEE. The CDR3 consists of 15 residues. The CDR3 DNA reads as TGTGCCAGCAGCCCCCTCGGACAGGGGGCAAACACCATATATTTT. It is translated as CASSPLGQGANTIYF.

This clone was recorded only once. The chain has TRBV18 and TRBJ2-3; D could derive from TRBD1 or TRBD2 (5 bases each). Per germline, CDR1 KGHSH and CDR2 LQKENI. CDR3 size: 14 residues. Trimming removed 9 bases from V and 4 bases from J, with 17 bases in between. The CDR3 loop is CASSGLRGADTQYF. Written as DNA, the CDR3 is TGTGCCAGTTCAGGATTGAGGGGCGCAGATACGCAGTATTTT.

This clone was observed once. The rearrangement joins TRBV6-1 to TRBJ2-7, with unresolved D. Germline V lookup: CDR1 MNHNS, CDR2 SASEGT. Trimming took 8 bases from V and 0 from J, leaving 23 bases between them. The CDR3 extends over 17 amino acids. The CDR3 DNA is TGTGCCAGCGGTGGGCAATTAAGGGCAGCGAACTCCTACGAGCAGTACTTC. As protein: CASGGQLRAANSYEQYF.

This sequence joins TRBV19 and TRBJ1-2; 8 nucleotides agree with TRBD1. Germline loops: CDR1 LNHDA, CDR2 SQIVND (reference sequence). V lost 4 bases and J lost 4; bases outside the gene matches: 14. The CDR3 totals 17 residues. CDR3 sequence: CASSTATRGPGAYGYTF. CDR3 in DNA: TGTGCCAGTAGTACCGCCACCAGGGGGCCCGGTGCCTATGGCTACACCTTC.

The gene calls are TRBV3-1 (or the pseudogene TRBV3-2) and TRBJ2-2, with D unresolved. The CDR3 sequence is 14 residues long. V was shortened by 1 base and J by 6 bases, with 9 bases between the two germline ends. Germline CDR1 reads LGHDT; CDR2 reads YNNKEL (reference sequence). Here the CDR3 reads CASSQGSGSGELFF. The CDR3 DNA follows: TGTGCCAGCAGCCAAGGAAGTGGTTCCGGGGAGCTGTTTTTT.

The gene calls are TRBV28 and TRBJ2-5; TRBD2 matches at 11 bases. CDR3 length equals 15 residues. V trimming: 6 bases; J trimming: 5 bases; junction bases outside the gene matches: 8. Germline CDR1 reads MDHEN; CDR2 reads SYDVKM. The CDR3 is CASRLSGGAVETQYF. As DNA, the CDR3 is TGTGCCAGCAGGCTTAGCGGGGGGGCTGTGGAGACCCAGTACTTC.

As to this clone: The same CDR3 is also encoded by other DNA sequences in this sample. The chain has TRBV4-3 and TRBJ1-3, with TRBD1 identical over 7 bases. The germline V gene encodes CDR1 LGHNA and CDR2 YSLEER. V shed 3 bases and J 4 bases; nucleotides not matched to a gene: 6. The CDR3 sequence is 15 residues long. Written as DNA, the CDR3 is TGCGCCAGCAGCCATACACAGGGGTCCGGAAACACCATATATTTT. This encodes CASSHTQGSGNTIYF.

The chain links TRBV7-8 to TRBJ2-1, with 9 positions matching TRBD1. V dropped 2 bases and J dropped 7; count of bases not matched to a gene: 9. This CDR3 spans 16 amino acids. Looked up from germline, CDR1 is SGHVS and CDR2 is FQNEAQ. The CDR3 DNA reads as TGTGCCAGCAGCTTAACCAGGGAGGGACAGGGTAATGAGCAGTTCTTC. It specifies CASSLTREGQGNEQFF.

The chain couples TRBV28 to TRBJ1-5; TRBD1 matches 7 bases. From germline, CDR1 is MDHEN and CDR2 SYDVKM. There are 15 residues in the CDR3. V dropped 3 bases and J dropped 4; count of bases not matched to a gene: 6. CDR3 sequence: CASSFLTGNNQPQHF. Written as DNA, the CDR3 is TGTGCCAGCAGTTTTCTGACAGGGAATAATCAGCCCCAGCATTTT.

The V and J genes are TRBV5-1 and TRBJ2-5, with a weak D call TRBD1 (6 bases). Trimming shortened V by 1 base and J by 4 bases, and 14 bases separated the two germline ends. Germline V lookup: CDR1 SGHRS, CDR2 YFSETQ. The CDR3 consists of 15 residues. The CDR3 region is CASSLPRGRVETQYF. For the CDR3, the DNA is TGCGCCAGCAGCTTGCCCAGGGGTAGGGTAGAGACCCAGTACTTC.

This chain links TRBV2 with TRBJ2-2; D remains ambiguous. V was clipped by 6 bases and J by 3 bases, with 14 bases between them. CDR3 length: 15 amino acids. Germline CDR1 and CDR2: SNHLY and FYNNEI. In nucleotides, the CDR3 is TGTGCCAGCAGCGGCAGCACAGCAGACACCGGGGAGCTGTTTTTT. Residues: CASSGSTADTGELFF.

The rearrangement links TRBV9 to TRBJ1-1, with D possibly matching TRBD1 (5 bases). Germline lookup yields CDR1 SGDLS and CDR2 YYNGEE. The CDR3 runs to 14 residues. V lost 4 bases and J lost 1, with 11 bases in between. The CDR3 loop reads CASSSTDRNTEAFF. CDR3 sequence (DNA): TGTGCCAGCAGCTCTACCGACAGGAACACTGAAGCTTTCTTT.

The rearrangement links TRBV5-5 to TRBJ2-5, with a tentative D call TRBD1 (6 bases). The germline V gene has CDR1 SGHKS and CDR2 YYEKEE (reference sequence). The CDR3 runs to 14 residues. Trimming removed 0 bases from V and 2 bases from J, with 8 bases in between. The CDR3 sequence is CASSLVGQQETQYF. Written as DNA, the CDR3 is TGTGCCAGCAGCTTGGTAGGACAGCAAGAGACCCAGTACTTC.

The V and J genes are TRBV7-8 and TRBJ1-1; D unclear. The CDR3 totals 17 residues. The germline CDR1 and CDR2 sequences are SGHVS and FQNEAQ. V was trimmed by 2 bases and J by 0 bases, leaving 16 bases between them. CDR3 sequence (DNA): TGTGCCAGCAGCTTAAGTGGGCGTACAGTCATGAACACTGAAGCTTTCTTT. Translating it yields CASSLSGRTVMNTEAFF.

This rearrangement joins TRBV29-1 to TRBJ1-1, with no clear D. The length of the CDR3 is 12 residues. The V and J ends lost 4 bases and 1 base respectively, with 7 bases between them. Germline V gene sequence: CDR1 SQVTM, CDR2 ANQGSEA. The CDR3 sequence is CSVALSNTEAFF. The CDR3 DNA is TGCAGCGTTGCGTTATCGAACACTGAAGCTTTCTTT.

The chain joins TRBV3-1 (or the pseudogene TRBV3-2) to TRBJ2-1, with 10 bases lining up with TRBD2. The CDR3 has 17 residues. V lost 0 bases, J lost 9 bases, and 11 bases stayed unmatched. Germline-derived CDR1 and CDR2 are LGHDT and YNNKEL (reference sequence). CDR3 region: CASSQDHKRGGYGEQFF. The DNA of the CDR3 is TGTGCCAGCAGCCAAGATCATAAGCGGGGGGGCTATGGTGAGCAGTTCTTC.

This clone was observed a few times. The CDR3 DNA reads TGTGCCAACGGGACAGGGATGGGCACTGAAGCTTTCTTT. Translating gives CANGTGMGTEAFF. The V gene is TRBV2, the J gene TRBJ1-1; 9 bases are shared with TRBD1. The CDR3 extends over 13 amino acids. Germline-derived CDR1 and CDR2 are SNHLY and FYNNEI. V trimming: 10 bases; J trimming: 4 bases; junction bases outside the gene matches: 7.

The chain recombines TRBV6-1 with TRBJ1-5; D is unresolved. This CDR3 region has 16 residues. V lost 1 base and J 7 bases, leaving 17 bases between the germline ends. Germline values: CDR1 MNHNS, CDR2 SASEGT. Here the CDR3 reads CASSEDVTAGEQPQHF. The CDR3 bases are TGTGCCAGCAGTGAAGATGTAACAGCCGGGGAACAGCCCCAGCATTTT.

This clone is medium-sized (0.01 to 0.1%) within its sample. This sample includes further DNA sequences coding for the same CDR3. The chain has TRBV4-3 and TRBJ1-3; perhaps TRBD1 as D (6 bases). This CDR3 is 15 amino acids long. The germline V gene encodes CDR1 LGHNA and CDR2 YSLEER. Trimming shortened V by 3 bases and J by 3 bases, and 12 bases separated the two germline ends. In nucleotides, the CDR3 is TGCGCCAGCAGCCACACACAGGGAAGTGGAAACACCATATATTTT. Amino acid sequence: CASSHTQGSGNTIYF.

The chain joins TRBV6-5 to TRBJ2-1, with TRBD1 matching over 8 bases. The CDR3 is made up of 14 amino acids. Germline CDR1 MNHEY, CDR2 SVGAGI. The V gene end was trimmed by 6 bases and the J gene end by 7 bases; junction bases not matched to a gene: 8. In DNA, the CDR3 is TGTGCCAGCAGACAGGCAGGGGGCAGAAATGAGCAGTTCTTC. It translates to CASRQAGGRNEQFF.

The J gene is TRBJ2-7, the V gene TRBV6-1; TRBD2 agrees at 10 bases. Per germline, CDR1 MNHNS and CDR2 SASEGT. Trimming cost V 2 bases and J 2 bases; bases outside gene matches: 3. This CDR3 contains 15 residues. CDR3 nucleotides: TGTGCCAGCAGTGAATCCAGCGGGGGGGCCTACGAGCAGTACTTC. This codes for CASSESSGGAYEQYF.

The chain uses TRBV2 and TRBJ1-1; no definite D call. Looked up from germline, CDR1 is SNHLY and CDR2 is FYNNEI. V was clipped by 8 bases and J by 1 base, with 11 bases between them. The CDR3 has 13 amino acids. The CDR3 spells CASQWVQNTEAFF. DNA of the CDR3: TGTGCCAGCCAGTGGGTTCAGAACACTGAAGCTTTCTTT.

This clone was seen only a few times. Other DNA sequences in the same sample also yield this CDR3. The gene calls are TRBV7-2 and TRBJ1-3; maybe TRBD1 (6 bases). Germline CDR1 and CDR2: SGHTA and FQGNSA. V gave up 1 base and J gave up 0 bases, with 10 bases separating them. The CDR3 totals 16 residues. CDR3 protein: CASSLEGTSSGNTIYF. The CDR3 bases are TGTGCCAGCAGCTTAGAAGGGACAAGCTCTGGAAACACCATATATTTT.

The chain recombines TRBV18 with TRBJ2-3; D is undetermined. The V end was cut by 0 bases, the J end by 1 base, with 8 bases between. Germline CDR1 KGHSH, CDR2 LQKENI. CDR3 length equals 15 residues. The CDR3 DNA sequence: TGTGCCAGCTCACCACCGAACGTCGGCACAGATACGCAGTATTTT. Translated: CASSPPNVGTDTQYF.

The CDR3 sequence is CASSLGQGRDIQYF. CDR3 in DNA: TGTGCCAGTAGTTTAGGACAGGGCCGCGACATTCAGTACTTC. The rearrangement joins TRBV19 to TRBJ2-4, with 8 nucleotides matching TRBD1. With 5 bases clipped from V and 8 bases from J, the junction kept 8 bases outside the gene matches. From germline, CDR1 is LNHDA and CDR2 SQIVND (reference sequence). This CDR3 is built from 14 residues.

The chain has TRBV5-1 and TRBJ2-3; TRBD2 matches at 11 bases. In germline, CDR1 is SGHRS, CDR2 YFSETQ. This CDR3 is built from 15 residues. Unmatched junction bases numbered 2, after V lost 1 base and J lost 4 bases. The DNA for the CDR3 is TGCGCCAGCAGCTTGATTAGCGGGGGGGCAGATACGCAGTATTTT. Translating it yields CASSLISGGADTQYF.

The chain is built from TRBV7-9 and TRBJ1-2; 7 bases fit TRBD1. Trimming cost V 1 base and J 2 bases; bases outside gene matches: 4. The V gene's germline CDR1 is SEHNR and CDR2 FQNEAQ (reference sequence). The CDR3 extends over 15 amino acids. The CDR3 region is CASSLDRGRNYGYTF. CDR3 nucleotide sequence: TGTGCCAGCAGCTTAGACAGGGGAAGGAACTATGGCTACACCTTC.